What follows are 12 T cell receptor beta chains derived from one specimen sequenced in a study of blood T cell repertoires in COVID-19. Clones were read by immunoSEQ multiplex PCR, and TCRdb kept only the in-frame ones, dropping some. The table lists under 200,000 clones, approximately 91% of them singletons, with 2% to 3% in the top ten. Sequencing input: peripheral blood. These receptors were collected from a man aged 18 to 29 with acute or convalescent COVID-19.

The J gene is TRBJ2-3, the V gene TRBV29-1; D is undetermined. V gave up 4 bases and J gave up 0 bases, with 26 bases separating them. This CDR3 comprises 19 residues. Germline V gene lookup returns CDR1 SQVTM and CDR2 ANQGSEA. The CDR3 loop is CSVGSGDPRRRASTDTQYF. The CDR3 DNA reads TGCAGCGTTGGGTCCGGAGACCCACGAAGAAGAGCTAGCACAGATACGCAGTATTTT.

The chain couples TRBV7-9 to TRBJ1-4; D perhaps matches TRBD1 (6 bases). V lost 1 base to trimming and J lost 8 bases, with 11 bases between them. Looked up from germline, CDR1 is SEHNR and CDR2 is FQNEAQ (reference sequence). The CDR3 is 14 amino acids. The CDR3 nucleotides read TGTGCCAGCAGCTTAGACAGGGCCCAGGAAAAACTGTTTTTT. Residues: CASSLDRAQEKLFF.

J is TRBJ2-3 and V is TRBV14; TRBD2 is a possible D gene (5 bases). The V gene lost 3 bases and the J gene lost 2 bases, with 6 bases spanning the gap. The CDR3 is 13 residues long. Germline CDR1 is SGHDN and CDR2 is FVKESK. The CDR3 region is CASSHDYTDTQYF. The CDR3 nucleotides are TGTGCCAGCAGCCACGACTACACAGATACGCAGTATTTT. The variable domain in full, completed from reference TRBV14 and TRBJ2-3, reads EAGVTQFPSHSVIEKGQTVTLRCDPISGHDNLYWYRRVMGKEIKFLLHFVKESKQDESGMPNNRFLAERTGGTYSTLKVQPAELEDSGVYFCASSHDYTDTQYFGPGTRLTVL.

The V and J genes are TRBV2 and TRBJ2-7; a weak D match, TRBD1 (6 bases). The CDR3 covers 14 residues. V dropped 2 bases and J dropped 0 bases, with 8 bases sitting between them. Germline CDR1 is SNHLY and CDR2 is FYNNEI. CDR3: CASSEQGSSYEQYF. CDR3 nucleotides: TGTGCCAGCAGTGAACAGGGGAGCTCCTACGAGCAGTACTTC. The full variable domain, with the rest looked up from reference TRBV2 and TRBJ2-7, is EPEVTQTPSHQVTQMGQEVILRCVPISNHLYFYWYRQILGQKVEFLVSFYNNEISEKSEIFDDQFSVERPDGSNFTLKIRSTKLEDSAMYFCASSEQGSSYEQYFGPGTRLTVT.

The V and J genes are TRBV19 and TRBJ1-1; no firm D call. Trimming left V 3 bases short and J 1 base short, with 12 bases between. The CDR3 runs 15 residues. Germline-derived CDR1 and CDR2 are LNHDA and SQIVND (reference sequence). CDR3 residues: CASSITGVANTEAFF. The CDR3 nucleotides are TGTGCCAGTAGTATTACCGGAGTAGCGAACACTGAAGCTTTCTTT.

The CDR3 DNA reads TGTGCCATCAGTGAGACGGACAGGGGGAACTACGAGCAGTACTTC. Its protein is CAISETDRGNYEQYF. The chain uses TRBV10-3 and TRBJ2-7, with TRBD1 matching over 10 bases. The V and J ends lost 2 bases and 3 bases, in that order; junction bases with no gene match: 4. The germline V gene has CDR1 ENHRY and CDR2 SYGVKD. This CDR3 has 15 amino acids.

This chain connects TRBV2 to TRBJ1-1; D is unclear. The CDR3 covers 13 residues. Germline-derived CDR1 and CDR2 are SNHLY and FYNNEI. V gave up 7 bases and J gave up 1 base, with 10 bases separating them. CDR3 sequence: CASTKSANTEAFF. The CDR3 DNA is TGTGCCAGCACAAAGAGTGCGAACACTGAAGCTTTCTTT.

The gene calls are TRBV7-8 and TRBJ1-2; tentative D call: TRBD1 (5 bases). The V end was cut by 5 bases, the J end by 3 bases, with 16 bases between. Germline-derived CDR1 and CDR2 are SGHVS and FQNEAQ. The CDR3 spans 15 residues. CDR3 region: CASSPGLGGHYGYTF. CDR3 nucleotide sequence: TGTGCCAGCAGCCCAGGGTTAGGAGGGCACTATGGCTACACCTTC.

The J gene is TRBJ1-1, the V gene TRBV30; tentatively, D is TRBD1 (6 bases). Germline values: CDR1 GTSNPN, CDR2 SVGIG (reference sequence). Trimming cost V 0 bases and J 3 bases, with 11 bases left between them. This CDR3 contains 14 residues. DNA for the CDR3: TGTGCCTGGAGTGTGGGAACAGGGCACACTGAAGCTTTCTTT. Translation gives CAWSVGTGHTEAFF.

The rearrangement uses TRBV24-1 and TRBJ2-1, with TRBD2 matching over 9 bases. Per the germline V gene, CDR1 is KGHDR and CDR2 is SFDVKD. Trimming at V came to 4 bases and at J to 9 bases, leaving 9 bases not matched to a gene. The CDR3 has 15 residues. DNA of the CDR3: TGTGCCACCAGTGACCCCGGGACTAGCAAGGGTGAGCAGTTCTTC. Translated: CATSDPGTSKGEQFF.

A single count supports this clone. At the DNA level, this CDR3 is encoded by other sequences in the same sample as well. The chain links TRBV14 to TRBJ1-2; D not resolved. This CDR3 is built from 13 residues. Germline loops: CDR1 SGHDN, CDR2 FVKESK. The V and J ends lost 4 bases and 6 bases respectively, with 12 bases between them. Here the CDR3 reads CASSPRLGDGYTF. The DNA for the CDR3 is TGTGCCAGCAGCCCGCGACTGGGTGATGGCTACACCTTC.

This sequence joins TRBV18 and TRBJ2-7; 7 bases line up with TRBD2. With 4 bases clipped from V and 5 bases from J, the junction kept 11 bases outside the gene matches. The CDR3 spans 15 residues. Germline V gene sequence: CDR1 KGHSH, CDR2 LQKENI. The CDR3 loop reads CASSQITGGNDEQYF. CDR3 in DNA: TGTGCCAGCTCACAAATCACCGGGGGGAACGACGAGCAGTACTTC. Filled out from reference TRBV18 and TRBJ2-7, the complete variable domain reads NAGVMQNPRHLVRRRGQEARLRCSPMKGHSHVYWYRQLPEEGLKFMVYLQKENIIDESGMPKERFSAEFPKEGPSILRIQQVVRGDSAAYFCASSQITGGNDEQYFGPGTRLTVT.